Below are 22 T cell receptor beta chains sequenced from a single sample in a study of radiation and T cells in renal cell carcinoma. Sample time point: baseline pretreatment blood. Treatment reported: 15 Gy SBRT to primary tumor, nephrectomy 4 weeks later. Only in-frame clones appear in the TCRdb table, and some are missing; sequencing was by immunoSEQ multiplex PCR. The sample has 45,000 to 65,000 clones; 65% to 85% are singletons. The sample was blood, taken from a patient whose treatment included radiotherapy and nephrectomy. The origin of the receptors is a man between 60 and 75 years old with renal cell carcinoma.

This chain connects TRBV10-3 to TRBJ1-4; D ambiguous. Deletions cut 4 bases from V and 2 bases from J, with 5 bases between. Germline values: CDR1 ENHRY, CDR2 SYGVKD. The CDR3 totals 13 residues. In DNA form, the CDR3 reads TGTGCCATCAGTGTGGCCACTAATGAAAAACTGTTTTTT. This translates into CAISVATNEKLFF.

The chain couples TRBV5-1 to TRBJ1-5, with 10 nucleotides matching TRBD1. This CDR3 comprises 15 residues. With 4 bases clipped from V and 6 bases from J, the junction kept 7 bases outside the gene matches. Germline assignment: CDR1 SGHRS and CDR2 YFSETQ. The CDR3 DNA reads TGCGCCAGCAGCCCGGGGACAGGGGATTTTCAGCCCCAGCATTTT. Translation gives CASSPGTGDFQPQHF.

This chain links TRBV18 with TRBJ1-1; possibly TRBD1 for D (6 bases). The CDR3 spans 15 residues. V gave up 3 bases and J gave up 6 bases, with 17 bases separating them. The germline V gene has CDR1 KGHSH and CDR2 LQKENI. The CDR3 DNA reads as TGTGCCAGCTCACCCGGGGGACACAATAGCGCTGAAGCTTTCTTT. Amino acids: CASSPGGHNSAEAFF.

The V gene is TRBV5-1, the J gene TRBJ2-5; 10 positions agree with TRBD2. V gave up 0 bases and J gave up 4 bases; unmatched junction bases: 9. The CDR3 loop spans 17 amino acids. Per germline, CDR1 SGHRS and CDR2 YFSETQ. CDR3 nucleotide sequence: TGCGCCAGCAGCTTGGGACTAGCGGGTTCCCAGGGAGAGACCCAGTACTTC. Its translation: CASSLGLAGSQGETQYF.

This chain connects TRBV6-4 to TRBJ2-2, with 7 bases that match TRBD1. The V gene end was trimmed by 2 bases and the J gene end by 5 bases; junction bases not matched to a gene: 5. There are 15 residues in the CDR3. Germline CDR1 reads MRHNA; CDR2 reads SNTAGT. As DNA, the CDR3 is TGTGCCAGCAGTGACGAGGGGGCAGGTACCGGGGAGCTGTTTTTT. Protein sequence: CASSDEGAGTGELFF.

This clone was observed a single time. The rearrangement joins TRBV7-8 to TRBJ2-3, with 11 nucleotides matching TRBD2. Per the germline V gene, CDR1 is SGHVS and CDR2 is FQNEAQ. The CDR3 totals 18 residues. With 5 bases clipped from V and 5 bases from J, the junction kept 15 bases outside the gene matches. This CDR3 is CASSTRGSGRAGGDTQYF. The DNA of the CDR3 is TGTGCCAGCAGCACCCGTGGTAGCGGGAGGGCCGGGGGAGATACGCAGTATTTT.

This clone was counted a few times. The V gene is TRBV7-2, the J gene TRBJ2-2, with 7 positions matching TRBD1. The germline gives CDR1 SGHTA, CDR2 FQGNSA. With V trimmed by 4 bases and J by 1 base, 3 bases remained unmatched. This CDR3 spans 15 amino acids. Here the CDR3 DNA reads TGTGCCAGCAGCTCAAGACAGGGGAACACCGGGGAGCTGTTTTTT. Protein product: CASSSRQGNTGELFF.

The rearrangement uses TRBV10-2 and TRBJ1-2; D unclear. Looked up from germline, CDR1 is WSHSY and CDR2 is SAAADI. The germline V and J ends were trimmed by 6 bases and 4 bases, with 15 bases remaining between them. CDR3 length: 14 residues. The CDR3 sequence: CASSQDPTPYGYTF. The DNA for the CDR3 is TGCGCCAGCAGCCAGGACCCCACCCCCTATGGCTACACCTTC.

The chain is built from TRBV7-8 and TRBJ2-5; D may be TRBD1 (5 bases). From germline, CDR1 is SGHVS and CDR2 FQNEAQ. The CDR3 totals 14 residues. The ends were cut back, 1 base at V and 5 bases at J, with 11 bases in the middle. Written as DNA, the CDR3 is TGTGCCAGCAGCTTAGGGACACAACGGGAGACCCAGTACTTC. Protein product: CASSLGTQRETQYF.

The CDR3, as DNA: TGCAGCGTCGGCACTTCTAGCGCCGTGGGCACCGGGGAGCTGTTTTTT. This encodes CSVGTSSAVGTGELFF. V and J are TRBV29-1 and TRBJ2-2; D is perhaps TRBD2 (6 bases). The germline CDR1 and CDR2 sequences are SQVTM and ANQGSEA. The V end was cut by 6 bases, the J end by 4 bases, with 21 bases between. This CDR3 has 16 residues.

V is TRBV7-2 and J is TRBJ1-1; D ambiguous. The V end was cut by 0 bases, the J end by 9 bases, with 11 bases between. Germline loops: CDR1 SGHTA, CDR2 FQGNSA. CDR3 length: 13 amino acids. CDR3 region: CASSLASEGQAFF. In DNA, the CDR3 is TGTGCCAGCAGCTTAGCTTCAGAGGGTCAAGCTTTCTTT.

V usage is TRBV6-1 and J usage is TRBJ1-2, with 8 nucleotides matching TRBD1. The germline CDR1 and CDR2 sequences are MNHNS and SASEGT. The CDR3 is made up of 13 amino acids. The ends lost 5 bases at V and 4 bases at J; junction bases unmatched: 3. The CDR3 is CASSKDRGYGYTF. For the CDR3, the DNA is TGTGCCAGCAGTAAAGACAGGGGCTATGGCTACACCTTC.

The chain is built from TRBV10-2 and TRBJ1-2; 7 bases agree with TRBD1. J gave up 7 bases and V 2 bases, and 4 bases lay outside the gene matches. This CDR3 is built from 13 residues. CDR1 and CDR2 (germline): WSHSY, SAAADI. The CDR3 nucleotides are TGCGCCAGCAGTGAGGGGACAGCGTGTGGCTACACCTTC. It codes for CASSEGTACGYTF.

CDR3 in DNA: TGTGCCAGCAGTCTCCGGCCGGGGCTCAACACTGAAGCTTTCTTT. Protein: CASSLRPGLNTEAFF. The chain carries TRBV5-6 and TRBJ1-1, with D perhaps matching TRBD1 (5 bases). Germline CDR1 reads SGHDT; CDR2 reads YYEEEE. V was shortened by 5 bases and J by 2 bases, with 16 bases between the two germline ends. The CDR3 consists of 15 residues.

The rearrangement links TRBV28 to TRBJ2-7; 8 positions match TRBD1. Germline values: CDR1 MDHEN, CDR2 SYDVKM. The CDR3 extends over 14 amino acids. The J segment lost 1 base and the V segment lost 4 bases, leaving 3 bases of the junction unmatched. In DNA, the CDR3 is TGTGCCAGCAGTTCTTGGACAGGGTCCTACGAGCAGTACGTC. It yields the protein CASSSWTGSYEQYV.

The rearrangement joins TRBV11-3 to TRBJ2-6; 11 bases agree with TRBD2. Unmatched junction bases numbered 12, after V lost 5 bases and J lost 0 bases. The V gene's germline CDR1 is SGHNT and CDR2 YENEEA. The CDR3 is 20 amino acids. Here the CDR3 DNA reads TGTGCCAGCAGCCCAGGGACTAGCGGTTACCATTTCTCTGGGGCCAACGTCCTGACTTTC. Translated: CASSPGTSGYHFSGANVLTF.

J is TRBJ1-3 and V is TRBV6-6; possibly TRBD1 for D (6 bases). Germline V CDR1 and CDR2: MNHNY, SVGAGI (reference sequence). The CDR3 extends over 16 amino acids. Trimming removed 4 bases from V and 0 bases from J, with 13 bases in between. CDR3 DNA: TGTGCCAGCAGTTCGACAGGACGTCGCTCTGGAAACACCATATATTTT. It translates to CASSSTGRRSGNTIYF.

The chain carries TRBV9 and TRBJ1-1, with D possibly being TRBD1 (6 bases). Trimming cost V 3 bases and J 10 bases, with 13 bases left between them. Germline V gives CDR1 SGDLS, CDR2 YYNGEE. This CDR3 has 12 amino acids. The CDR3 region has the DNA TGTGCCAGCAGCGGTGGGGGGCTGGTAGCTTTCTTT. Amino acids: CASSGGGLVAFF.

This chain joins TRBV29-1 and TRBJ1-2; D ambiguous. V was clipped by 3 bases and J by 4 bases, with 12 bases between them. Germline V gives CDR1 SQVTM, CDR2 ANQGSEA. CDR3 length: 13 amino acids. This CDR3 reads CSVDSRRSYGYTF. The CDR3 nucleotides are TGCAGCGTTGATTCGCGACGGAGCTATGGCTACACCTTC.

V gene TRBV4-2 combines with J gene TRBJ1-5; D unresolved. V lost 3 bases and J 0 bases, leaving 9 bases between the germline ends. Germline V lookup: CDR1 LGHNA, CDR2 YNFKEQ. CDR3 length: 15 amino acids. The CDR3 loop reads CASSQFDRSNQPQHF. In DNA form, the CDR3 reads TGTGCCAGCAGCCAGTTCGACCGTAGCAATCAGCCCCAGCATTTT.

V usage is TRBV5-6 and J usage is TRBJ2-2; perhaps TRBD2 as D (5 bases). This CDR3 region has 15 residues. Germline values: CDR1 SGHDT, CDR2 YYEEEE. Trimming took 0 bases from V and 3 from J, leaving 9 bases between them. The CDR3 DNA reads TGTGCCAGCAGCTTGGTTAAGGACTACACCGGGGAGCTGTTTTTT. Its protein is CASSLVKDYTGELFF.

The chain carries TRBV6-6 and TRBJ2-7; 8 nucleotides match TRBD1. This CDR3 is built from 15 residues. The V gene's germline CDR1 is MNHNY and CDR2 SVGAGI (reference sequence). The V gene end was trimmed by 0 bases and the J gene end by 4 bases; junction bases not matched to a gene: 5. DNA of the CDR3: TGTGCCAGCAGTTACTCGACAGGGGCGGGTTACGAGCAGTACGTC. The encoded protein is CASSYSTGAGYEQYV.